The 23 T cell receptor beta chains reported below all come from one sample, sequenced in a study of T cell responses to AZD1222 COVID-19 vaccine. Using immunoSEQ multiplex PCR, the repertoire was profiled, and TCRdb retains in-frame clones only, with some absent. The table records around 90,000 clones, 70% to 90% of them present only once. The sample consisted of peripheral blood, taken on day 0 of AZD1222 vaccination. The receptors originated from an adult in good health.

This chain uses TRBV4-3 with TRBJ2-3; 10 nucleotides agree with TRBD1. V trimming: 0 bases; J trimming: 4 bases; junction bases outside the gene matches: 7. CDR1 and CDR2 (germline): LGHNA, YSLEER. The CDR3 contains 17 residues. Here the CDR3 reads CASSQDFRTGGADTQYF. The CDR3 region has the DNA TGCGCCAGCAGCCAAGATTTCAGGACAGGGGGAGCAGATACGCAGTATTTT.

V is TRBV11-2 and J is TRBJ2-1, with unresolved D. Between the trimmed V and J ends, which lost 0 bases and 9 bases, there was a span of 18 bases. This CDR3 spans 16 amino acids. Germline assignment: CDR1 SGHAT and CDR2 FQNNGV. CDR3 DNA: TGTGCCAGCAGCTTAGATAGCCTAGTTGGAATCCGTGAGCAGTTCTTC. This codes for CASSLDSLVGIREQFF.

V is TRBV6-2 or TRBV6-3 and J is TRBJ2-1; TRBD1 agrees at 9 bases. This CDR3 region has 14 residues. V dropped 2 bases and J dropped 10; count of bases not matched to a gene: 6. Germline CDR1 reads MNHEY; CDR2 reads SVGEGT. The CDR3 DNA follows: TGTGCCAGCAGTTACCTACAGGGGGCAGGAGAGCAGTTCTTC. Protein sequence: CASSYLQGAGEQFF.

The V gene is TRBV4-3, the J gene TRBJ2-1; TRBD2 matches 8 bases. The germline gives CDR1 LGHNA, CDR2 YSLEER. Unmatched junction bases numbered 10, after V lost 3 bases and J lost 6 bases. The CDR3 totals 16 residues. CDR3 nucleotides: TGCGCCAGCAGCCAGCAGCGCAGGGCGGGAGGCAATGAGCAGTTCTTC. Its protein product is CASSQQRRAGGNEQFF.

The V gene is TRBV5-4, the J gene TRBJ2-2, with 11 nucleotides matching TRBD1. This CDR3 comprises 17 residues. The ends lost 4 bases at V and 6 bases at J; junction bases unmatched: 11. Germline V lookup: CDR1 SGHNT, CDR2 YYREEE (reference sequence). CDR3 DNA: TGTGCCAGCAGCAGAGGACCCGGGACAGGGGGTCCCGGGGAGCTGTTTTTT. Its translation: CASSRGPGTGGPGELFF.

V gene TRBV13 combines with J gene TRBJ1-2; 8 bases are a match to TRBD1. The germline gives CDR1 PRHDT, CDR2 FYEKMQ (reference sequence). The V and J ends lost 5 bases and 4 bases, in that order; junction bases with no gene match: 9. The CDR3 runs to 15 residues. The CDR3 here is CASSPRTGRFYGYTF. Here the CDR3 DNA reads TGTGCCAGCAGCCCCCGGACAGGGAGATTCTATGGCTACACCTTC. Full variable domain (outside the CDR3, taken from reference TRBV13 and TRBJ1-2): AAGVIQSPRHLIKEKRETATLKCYPIPRHDTVYWYQQGPGQDPQFLISFYEKMQSDKGSIPDRFSAQQFSDYHSELNMSSLELGDSALYFCASSPRTGRFYGYTFGSGTRLTVV.

The chain couples TRBV7-6 to TRBJ2-5; D remains ambiguous. CDR1 is SGHVS and CDR2 is FNYEAQ in the germline V gene. This CDR3 has 13 amino acids. V dropped 1 base and J dropped 4 bases, with 7 bases sitting between them. The CDR3 reads CASSLGAGETQYF. DNA of the CDR3: TGTGCCAGCAGCTTAGGGGCAGGAGAGACCCAGTACTTC.

V is TRBV7-2 and J is TRBJ2-5, with 14 bases that match TRBD2. CDR3 length: 16 amino acids. Unmatched junction bases numbered 5, after V lost 1 base and J lost 7 bases. Germline CDR1 is SGHTA and CDR2 is FQGNSA. CDR3 DNA sequence: TGTGCCAGCAGCTTAGGGATCGGACTAGCGGGGGGGACCCAGTACTTC. This gives the protein CASSLGIGLAGGTQYF.

V gene TRBV7-2 combines with J gene TRBJ2-7; the D gene is possibly TRBD2 (7 bases). There are 18 residues in the CDR3. Trimming removed 3 bases from V and 2 bases from J, with 23 bases in between. CDR1 SGHTA and CDR2 FQGNSA come from the germline V gene. The CDR3 loop is CASSLVPGGRGATYEQYF. In DNA, the CDR3 is TGTGCCAGCAGCTTGGTCCCCGGGGGGCGGGGAGCCACCTACGAGCAGTACTTC.

The chain links TRBV7-9 to TRBJ2-2, with D uncertain. Germline assignment: CDR1 SEHNR and CDR2 FQNEAQ (reference sequence). The CDR3 loop spans 15 amino acids. V dropped 6 bases and J dropped 0 bases, with 11 bases sitting between them. CDR3 loop: CASSLGIANTGELFF. As DNA, the CDR3 is TGTGCCAGCAGTCTAGGGATTGCGAACACCGGGGAGCTGTTTTTT.

V and J are TRBV7-3 and TRBJ2-1; D might be TRBD2 (5 bases). CDR3 length: 15 residues. Trimming shortened V by 5 bases and J by 1 base, and 12 bases separated the two germline ends. Germline-derived CDR1 and CDR2 are SGHTA and FQGTGA. The CDR3 coding sequence is TGTGCCAGCAGCCGGAGCGGACGGTCCTACAATGAGCAGTTCTTC. Translation gives CASSRSGRSYNEQFF.

V is TRBV30 and J is TRBJ1-4; 8 bases match TRBD1. CDR3 length equals 14 residues. CDR1 GTSNPN and CDR2 SVGIG come from the germline V gene (reference sequence). V gave up 4 bases and J gave up 8 bases; unmatched junction bases: 9. The CDR3 DNA reads as TGTGCCTGGACTGAGCAGGGGGCAGGAGAAAAACTGTTTTTT. Its translation: CAWTEQGAGEKLFF.

Concerning this clone itself: Different DNA sequences within this sample yield the same CDR3. This chain uses TRBV5-1 with TRBJ1-1; D is unresolved. The CDR3 contains 15 residues. Germline V gene data show CDR1 as SGHRS and CDR2 as YFSETQ. Trimming stripped 0 bases from V and 1 base from J, with 10 bases between. The DNA of the CDR3 is TGCGCCAGCAGCTTGGTGGGCAGCCCGAACACTGAAGCTTTCTTT. Translation: CASSLVGSPNTEAFF.

The chain recombines TRBV7-9 with TRBJ1-1; 9 positions match TRBD1. This CDR3 has 14 residues. Germline V gene data show CDR1 as SEHNR and CDR2 as FQNEAQ (reference sequence). Trimming removed 6 bases from V and 11 bases from J; junction bases left unmatched: 13. Written as DNA, the CDR3 is TGTGCCAGCAGTCAACAGGGGGCCTCACTGTCCGCTTTCTTT. Protein sequence: CASSQQGASLSAFF.

This clone was seen a handful of times. This chain uses TRBV20-1 with TRBJ2-7, with D perhaps TRBD1 (5 bases). CDR3 size: 14 residues. Germline V gene data show CDR1 as DFQATT and CDR2 as SNEGSKA (reference sequence). Trimming pared 3 bases from V and 3 bases from J, leaving 15 bases between. The CDR3 region is CSASSTGRYYEQYF. CDR3 nucleotides: TGCAGTGCTAGTAGTACAGGAAGGTACTACGAGCAGTACTTC.

The genes are TRBV9 and TRBJ1-2, with D maybe TRBD1 (5 bases). The CDR3 has 13 residues. CDR1 is SGDLS, CDR2 YYNGEE, per germline. Trimming cost V 0 bases and J 6 bases, with 9 bases left between them. The chain's CDR3 is CASSVVQGHGYTF. In DNA form, the CDR3 reads TGTGCCAGCAGCGTAGTGCAGGGTCATGGCTACACCTTC.

The gene calls are TRBV11-1 and TRBJ2-7, with TRBD1 identical over 10 bases. CDR1 is SGHAT, CDR2 FQDESV, per germline (reference sequence). The CDR3 extends over 15 amino acids. The junction had 8 bases not matched to a gene; V was cut back by 5 bases and J by 4 bases. The CDR3 region is CASSNRQGALYEQYF. As DNA, the CDR3 is TGTGCCAGCAGCAATCGACAGGGGGCGTTATACGAGCAGTACTTC.

This clone was observed once. This chain links TRBV3-1 (or the pseudogene TRBV3-2) with TRBJ2-3; TRBD2 matches 8 bases. After removal of 6 bases from V and 3 bases from J, the junction contained 8 bases not matched to a gene. The CDR3 totals 15 residues. Looked up from germline, CDR1 is LGHDT and CDR2 is YNNKEL (reference sequence). The CDR3 reads CASRAKGLATDTQYF. DNA of the CDR3: TGTGCCAGCAGAGCTAAAGGACTAGCTACAGATACGCAGTATTTT.

V and J are TRBV24-1 and TRBJ2-1, with D possibly being TRBD2 (6 bases). The CDR3 is 17 residues long. V lost 4 bases and J 6 bases, leaving 21 bases between the germline ends. Germline V CDR1 and CDR2: KGHDR, SFDVKD. Here the CDR3 reads CATSDPGGGTRGNEQFF. The CDR3, as DNA: TGTGCCACCAGTGACCCCGGTGGGGGGACCCGAGGCAATGAGCAGTTCTTC.

This clone has just a few counts. The gene calls are TRBV6-5 and TRBJ1-1, with a weak D call TRBD1 (6 bases). The CDR3 has 14 amino acids. The germline V and J ends were trimmed by 5 bases and 4 bases, with 14 bases remaining between them. Germline CDR1 MNHEY, CDR2 SVGAGI. The CDR3 nucleotides read TGTGCCAGCAGTCCCACCACGGGGGCCACTGAAGCTTTCTTT. This gives the protein CASSPTTGATEAFF.

This clone came up a few times. The chain couples TRBV28 to TRBJ1-3; 7 bases match TRBD1. Germline CDR1 reads MDHEN; CDR2 reads SYDVKM. CDR3 length: 16 residues. V lost 4 bases and J lost 5; bases outside the gene matches: 11. For the CDR3, the DNA is TGTGCCAGCAGTTCAACAGGGGCTGGGTCGCGAAACACCATATATTTT. This sequence encodes CASSSTGAGSRNTIYF.

This chain joins TRBV6-5 and TRBJ2-2; TRBD1 matches at 9 bases. The CDR3 is made up of 14 amino acids. CDR1 is MNHEY and CDR2 is SVGAGI in the germline V gene. With V trimmed by 6 bases and J by 3 bases, 2 bases remained unmatched. CDR3 bases: TGTGCCAGCAGGGGGGACAGGGACACCGGGGAGCTGTTTTTT. It is translated as CASRGDRDTGELFF.

The V call is TRBV5-8, the J call TRBJ2-1; TRBD1 might be the D (5 bases). The CDR3 extends over 14 amino acids. V gave up 0 bases and J gave up 4 bases, with 8 bases separating them. Germline CDR1 reads SGHTS; CDR2 reads YDEGEE. The chain's CDR3 is CASSLGAGYNEQFF. The CDR3 coding sequence is TGTGCCAGCAGCTTGGGGGCAGGGTACAATGAGCAGTTCTTC. Looking up the rest from reference TRBV5-8 and TRBJ2-1 gives the full variable domain: EAGVTQSPTHLIKTRGQQATLRCSPISGHTSVYWYQQALGLGLQFLLWYDEGEERNRGNFPPRFSGRQFPNYSSELNVNALELEDSALYLCASSLGAGYNEQFFGPGTRLTVL.